The source of this T cell receptor (beta chain) is a study of shared clonotypes between healthy human individuals. As for the study in general: A couple of women and three men aged 18 to 49 made up the donors.

Details on this clone: Its antigen is unidentified.

Regarding the study as a whole: Relative to their counterparts shared across all four donors, non-shared clonotypes exhibited diminished generation probabilities.

The CDR3 covers 14 residues. Germline V gene lookup returns CDR1 SGHAT and CDR2 FQNNGV. V shed 7 bases and J shed 2 bases, with 14 bases lying between them. Produced via immunoSEQ multiplex PCR; TCRdb's table is partial and in-frame only. The sample comprises some 1,400,000 clones, 95% to 97% of which are singletons, and 1% to 1.5% rests with the top ten. The TCR sequence derives from a man younger than 45 in good health. Sample: naive CD4+ T cells sorted from blood. Subset here: CD45RA+ positively selected. The chain combines TRBV11-2 with TRBJ1-2; a possible D gene is TRBD1 (5 bases). The CDR3 DNA reads TGTGCCAGCACCCTGGGAAGGGGAAACTATGGCTACACCTTC. It is translated as CASTLGRGNYGYTF.